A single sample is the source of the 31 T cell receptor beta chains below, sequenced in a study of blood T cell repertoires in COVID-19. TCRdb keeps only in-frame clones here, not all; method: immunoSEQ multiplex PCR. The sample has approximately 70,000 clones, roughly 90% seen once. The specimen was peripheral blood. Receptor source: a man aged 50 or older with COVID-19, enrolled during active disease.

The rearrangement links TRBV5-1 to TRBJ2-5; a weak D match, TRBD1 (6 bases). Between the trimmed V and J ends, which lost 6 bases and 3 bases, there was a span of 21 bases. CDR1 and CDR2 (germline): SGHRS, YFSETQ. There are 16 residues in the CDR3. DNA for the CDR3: TGCGCCAGCACCCGAACGACAGGCCCGCCAAAAGAGACCCAGTACTTC. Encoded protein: CASTRTTGPPKETQYF.

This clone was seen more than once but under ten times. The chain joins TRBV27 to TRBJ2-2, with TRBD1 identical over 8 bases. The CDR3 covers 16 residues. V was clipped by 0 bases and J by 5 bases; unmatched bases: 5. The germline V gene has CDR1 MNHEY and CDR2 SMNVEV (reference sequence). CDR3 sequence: CASSLSDRGRTGELFF. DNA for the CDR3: TGTGCCAGCAGTTTATCCGACAGGGGTAGGACCGGGGAGCTGTTTTTT.

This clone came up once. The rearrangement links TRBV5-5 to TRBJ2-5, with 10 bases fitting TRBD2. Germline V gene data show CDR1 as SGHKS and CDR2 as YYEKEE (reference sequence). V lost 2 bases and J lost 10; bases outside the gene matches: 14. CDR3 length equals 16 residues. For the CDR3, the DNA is TGTGCCAGCAGCTTTCGAGCGGGAGGGCCCAGAGGGGACCAGTACTTC. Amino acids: CASSFRAGGPRGDQYF.

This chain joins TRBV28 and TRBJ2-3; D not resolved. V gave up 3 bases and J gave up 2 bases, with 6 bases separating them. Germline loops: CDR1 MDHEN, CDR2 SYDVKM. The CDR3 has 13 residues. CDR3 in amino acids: CASSLLVTDTQYF. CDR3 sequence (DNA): TGTGCCAGCAGTTTGCTAGTCACAGATACGCAGTATTTT.

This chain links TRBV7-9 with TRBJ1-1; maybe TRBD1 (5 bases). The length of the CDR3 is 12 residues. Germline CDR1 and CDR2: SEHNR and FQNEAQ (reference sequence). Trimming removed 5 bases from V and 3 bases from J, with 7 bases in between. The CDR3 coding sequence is TGTGCCAGCAGCACGGGGGACACTGAAGCTTTCTTT. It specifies CASSTGDTEAFF.

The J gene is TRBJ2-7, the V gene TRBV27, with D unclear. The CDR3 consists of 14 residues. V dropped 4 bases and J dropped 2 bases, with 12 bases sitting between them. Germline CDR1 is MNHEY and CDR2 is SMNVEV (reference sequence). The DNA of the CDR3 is TGTGCCAGCAGTTCCGGCGCAGGTACCTACGAGCAGTACTTC. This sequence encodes CASSSGAGTYEQYF.

This CDR3 is CASSSPLAPYEQYV. The CDR3 DNA reads as TGTGCCAGCAGTTCTCCTCTAGCGCCCTACGAGCAGTACGTC. The V gene is TRBV6-5, the J gene TRBJ2-7; D perhaps matches TRBD2 (6 bases). Germline CDR1 and CDR2: MNHEY and SVGAGI. Trimming removed 4 bases from V and 2 bases from J, with 12 bases in between. This CDR3 region has 14 residues.

CDR3: CASSYSGTGGNQPQHF. Written as DNA, the CDR3 is TGTGCCAGCAGTTACTCCGGGACAGGGGGCAATCAGCCCCAGCATTTT. The chain links TRBV5-6 to TRBJ1-5; 10 nucleotides line up with TRBD1. CDR1 is SGHDT, CDR2 YYEEEE, per germline. The CDR3 loop spans 16 amino acids. V lost 5 bases and J lost 2; bases outside the gene matches: 7. Filled out from reference TRBV5-6 and TRBJ1-5, the complete variable domain reads DAGVTQSPTHLIKTRGQQVTLRCSPKSGHDTVSWYQQALGQGPQFIFQYYEEEERQRGNFPDRFSGHQFPNYSSELNVNALLLGDSALYLCASSYSGTGGNQPQHFGDGTRLSIL.

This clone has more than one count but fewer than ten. CDR3 DNA: TGCGCCAGCAGCCAAGATTTGAGCTACGAGCAGTACGTC. Translated: CASSQDLSYEQYV. The chain combines TRBV4-1 with TRBJ2-7; D unresolved. V was pared by 0 bases and J by 3 bases, with 6 bases between. CDR1 MGHRA and CDR2 YSYEKL come from the germline V gene. The CDR3 extends over 13 amino acids.

The chain's CDR3 is CSVEKGPTVLNTEAFF. CDR3 bases: TGCAGCGTTGAAAAAGGACCGACAGTTTTGAACACTGAAGCTTTCTTT. The chain combines TRBV29-1 with TRBJ1-1; D perhaps matches TRBD1 (5 bases). This CDR3 spans 16 amino acids. V gave up 2 bases and J gave up 0 bases, with 16 bases separating them. Germline V gene lookup returns CDR1 SQVTM and CDR2 ANQGSEA.

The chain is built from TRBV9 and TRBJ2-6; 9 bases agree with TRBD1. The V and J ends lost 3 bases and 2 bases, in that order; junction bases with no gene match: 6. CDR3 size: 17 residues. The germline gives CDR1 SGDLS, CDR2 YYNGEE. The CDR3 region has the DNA TGTGCCAGCAGCGCCGGGGACAGGGTGGCTGGGGCCAACGTCCTGACTTTC. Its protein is CASSAGDRVAGANVLTF.

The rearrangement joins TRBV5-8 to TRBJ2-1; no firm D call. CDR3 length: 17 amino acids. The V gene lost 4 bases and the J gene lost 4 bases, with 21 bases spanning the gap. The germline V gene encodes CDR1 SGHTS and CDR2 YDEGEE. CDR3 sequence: CASSQSFLGGQYNEQFF. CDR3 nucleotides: TGTGCCAGCAGCCAATCATTTTTAGGCGGTCAGTACAATGAGCAGTTCTTC.

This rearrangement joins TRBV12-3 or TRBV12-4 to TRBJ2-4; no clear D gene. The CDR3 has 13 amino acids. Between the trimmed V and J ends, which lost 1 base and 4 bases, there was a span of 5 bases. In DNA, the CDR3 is TGTGCCAGCAGTTTAGACAAGAAAAACATTCAGTACTTC. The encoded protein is CASSLDKKNIQYF.

The CDR3 here is CASSQVGSGNGELFF. CDR3 coding DNA: TGCGCCAGCAGCCAAGTGGGTAGCGGCAACGGGGAGCTGTTTTTT. This chain links TRBV4-3 with TRBJ2-2, with D maybe TRBD2 (6 bases). The CDR3 has 15 amino acids. Germline V gene data show CDR1 as LGHNA and CDR2 as YSLEER. V gave up 1 base and J gave up 7 bases, with 13 bases separating them.

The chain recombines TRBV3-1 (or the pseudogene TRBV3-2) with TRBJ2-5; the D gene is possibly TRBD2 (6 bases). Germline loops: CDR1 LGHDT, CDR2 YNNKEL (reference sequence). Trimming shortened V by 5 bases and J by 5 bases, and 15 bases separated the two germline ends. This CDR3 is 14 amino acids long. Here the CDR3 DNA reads TGTGCCAGCAGCTCGAGGGAGGTCTCGGAGACCCAGTACTTC. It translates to CASSSREVSETQYF.

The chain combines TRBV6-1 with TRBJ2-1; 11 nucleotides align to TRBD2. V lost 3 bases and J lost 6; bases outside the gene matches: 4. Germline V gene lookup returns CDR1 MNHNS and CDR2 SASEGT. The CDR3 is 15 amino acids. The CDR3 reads CASSEMGLAVNEQFF. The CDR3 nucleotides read TGTGCCAGCAGTGAGATGGGACTAGCGGTCAATGAGCAGTTCTTC.

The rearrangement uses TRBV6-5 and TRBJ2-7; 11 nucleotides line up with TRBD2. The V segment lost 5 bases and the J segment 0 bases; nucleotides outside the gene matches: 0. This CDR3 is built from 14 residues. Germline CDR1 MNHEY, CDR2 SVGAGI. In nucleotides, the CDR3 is TGTGCCAGCAGTACTAGCGGGAGCTCCTACGAGCAGTACGTC. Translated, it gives CASSTSGSSYEQYV.

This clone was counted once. The CDR3 protein is CASSLGLGLAGGPDTQYF. DNA of the CDR3: TGTGCCAGCAGCTTAGGCCTCGGACTAGCGGGAGGGCCGGATACGCAGTATTTT. The genes are TRBV7-6 and TRBJ2-3; 15 nucleotides align to TRBD2. Germline loops: CDR1 SGHVS, CDR2 FNYEAQ. The junction had 8 bases not matched to a gene; V was cut back by 1 base and J by 6 bases. CDR3 length equals 18 residues.

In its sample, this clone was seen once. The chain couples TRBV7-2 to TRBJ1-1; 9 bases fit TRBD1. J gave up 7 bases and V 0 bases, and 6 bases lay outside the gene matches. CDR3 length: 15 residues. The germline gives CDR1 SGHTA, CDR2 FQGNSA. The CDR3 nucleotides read TGTGCCAGCAGCTTAGCCATGGGACAGGGCGGTGAAGCTTTCTTT. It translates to CASSLAMGQGGEAFF.

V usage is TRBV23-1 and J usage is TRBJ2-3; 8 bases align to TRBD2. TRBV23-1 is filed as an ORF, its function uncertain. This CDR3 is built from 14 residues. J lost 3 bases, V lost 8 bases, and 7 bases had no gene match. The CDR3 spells CASRRGEVTDTQYF. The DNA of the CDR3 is TGCGCCAGCCGGCGGGGGGAGGTGACAGATACGCAGTATTTT.

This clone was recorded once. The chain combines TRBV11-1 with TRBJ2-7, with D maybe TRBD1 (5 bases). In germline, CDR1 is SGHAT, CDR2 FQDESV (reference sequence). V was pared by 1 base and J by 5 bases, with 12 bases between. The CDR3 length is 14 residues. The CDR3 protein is CASSLEGRSNEQYF. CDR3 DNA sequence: TGTGCCAGCAGCTTAGAGGGGCGCTCTAACGAGCAGTACTTC.

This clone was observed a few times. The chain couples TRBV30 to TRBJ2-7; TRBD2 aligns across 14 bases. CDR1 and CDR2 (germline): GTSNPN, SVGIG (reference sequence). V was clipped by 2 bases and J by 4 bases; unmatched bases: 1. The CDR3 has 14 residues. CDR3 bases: TGTGCCTGGAGTCGACTAGCGGGAGGGTACGAGCAGTACTTC. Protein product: CAWSRLAGGYEQYF.

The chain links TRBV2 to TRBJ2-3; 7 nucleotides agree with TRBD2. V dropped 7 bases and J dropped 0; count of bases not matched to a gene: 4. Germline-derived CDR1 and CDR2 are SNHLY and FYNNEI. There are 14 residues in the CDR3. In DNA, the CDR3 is TGTGCCAGCAAGGGAGGGGCTAGCACAGATACGCAGTATTTT. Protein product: CASKGGASTDTQYF.

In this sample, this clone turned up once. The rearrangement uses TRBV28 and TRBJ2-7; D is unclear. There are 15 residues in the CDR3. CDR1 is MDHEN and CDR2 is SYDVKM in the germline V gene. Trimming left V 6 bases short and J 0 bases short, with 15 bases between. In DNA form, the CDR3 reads TGTGCCAGCAGCCCAACTACCTTGAGCTCCTACGAGCAGTACTTC. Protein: CASSPTTLSSYEQYF.

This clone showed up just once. CDR3 DNA sequence: TGTGCCAGCAGCTTGGGCCTTCCTCGGGACTCGCGTGAGAATGGGGCTTTCTTT. Amino acids: CASSLGLPRDSRENGAFF. The chain is built from TRBV5-4 and TRBJ1-1, with D perhaps TRBD1 (5 bases). The germline V gene encodes CDR1 SGHNT and CDR2 YYREEE (reference sequence). V shed 0 bases and J shed 11 bases, with 29 bases lying between them. The CDR3 is 18 amino acids.

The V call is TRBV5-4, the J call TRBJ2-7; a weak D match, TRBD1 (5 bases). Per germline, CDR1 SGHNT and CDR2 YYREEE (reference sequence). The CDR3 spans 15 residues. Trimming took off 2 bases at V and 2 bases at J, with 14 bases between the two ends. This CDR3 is CASSFGIQGTYEQYF. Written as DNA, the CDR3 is TGTGCCAGCAGCTTTGGGATCCAGGGAACCTACGAGCAGTACTTC. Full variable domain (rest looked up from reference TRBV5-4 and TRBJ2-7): ETGVTQSPTHLIKTRGQQVTLRCSSQSGHNTVSWYQQALGQGPQFIFQYYREEENGRGNFPPRFSGLQFPNYSSELNVNALELDDSALYLCASSFGIQGTYEQYFGPGTRLTVT.

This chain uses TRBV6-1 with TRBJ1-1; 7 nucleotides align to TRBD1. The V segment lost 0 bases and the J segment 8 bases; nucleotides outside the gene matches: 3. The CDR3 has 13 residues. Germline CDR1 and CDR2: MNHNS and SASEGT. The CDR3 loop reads CASSEAWDREAFF. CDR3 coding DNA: TGTGCCAGCAGTGAAGCGTGGGACAGAGAAGCTTTCTTT.

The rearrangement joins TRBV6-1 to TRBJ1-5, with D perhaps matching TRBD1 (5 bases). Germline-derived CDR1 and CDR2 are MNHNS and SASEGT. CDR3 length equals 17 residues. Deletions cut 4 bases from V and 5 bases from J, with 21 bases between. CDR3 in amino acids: CASSASAGGVNDQPQHF. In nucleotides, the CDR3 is TGTGCCAGCAGTGCATCCGCCGGGGGGGTTAACGATCAGCCCCAGCATTTT.

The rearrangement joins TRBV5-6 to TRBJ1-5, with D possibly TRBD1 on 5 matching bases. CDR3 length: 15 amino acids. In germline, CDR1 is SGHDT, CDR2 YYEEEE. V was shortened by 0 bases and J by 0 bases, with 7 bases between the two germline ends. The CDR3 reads CASSLGQLSNQPQHF. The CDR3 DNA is TGTGCCAGCAGCTTGGGACAGCTTAGCAATCAGCCCCAGCATTTT. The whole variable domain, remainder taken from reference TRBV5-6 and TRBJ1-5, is DAGVTQSPTHLIKTRGQQVTLRCSPKSGHDTVSWYQQALGQGPQFIFQYYEEEERQRGNFPDRFSGHQFPNYSSELNVNALLLGDSALYLCASSLGQLSNQPQHFGDGTRLSIL.

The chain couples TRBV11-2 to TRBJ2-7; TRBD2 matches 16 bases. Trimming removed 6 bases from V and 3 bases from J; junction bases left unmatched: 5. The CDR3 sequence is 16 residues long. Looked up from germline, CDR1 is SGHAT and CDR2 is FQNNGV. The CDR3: CASRQGTSGRGYEQYF. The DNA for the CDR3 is TGTGCCAGCAGACAAGGGACTAGCGGGAGGGGCTACGAGCAGTACTTC.

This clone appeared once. CDR3 nucleotides: TGTGCCAGCAGCTTGGGGACTATCCAAGAGACCCAGTACTTC. It encodes CASSLGTIQETQYF. The chain joins TRBV5-6 to TRBJ2-5; weak D call: TRBD2 (6 bases). The CDR3 consists of 14 residues. Germline V gene data show CDR1 as SGHDT and CDR2 as YYEEEE. V was cut by 0 bases and J by 1 base, with 7 bases left in between.